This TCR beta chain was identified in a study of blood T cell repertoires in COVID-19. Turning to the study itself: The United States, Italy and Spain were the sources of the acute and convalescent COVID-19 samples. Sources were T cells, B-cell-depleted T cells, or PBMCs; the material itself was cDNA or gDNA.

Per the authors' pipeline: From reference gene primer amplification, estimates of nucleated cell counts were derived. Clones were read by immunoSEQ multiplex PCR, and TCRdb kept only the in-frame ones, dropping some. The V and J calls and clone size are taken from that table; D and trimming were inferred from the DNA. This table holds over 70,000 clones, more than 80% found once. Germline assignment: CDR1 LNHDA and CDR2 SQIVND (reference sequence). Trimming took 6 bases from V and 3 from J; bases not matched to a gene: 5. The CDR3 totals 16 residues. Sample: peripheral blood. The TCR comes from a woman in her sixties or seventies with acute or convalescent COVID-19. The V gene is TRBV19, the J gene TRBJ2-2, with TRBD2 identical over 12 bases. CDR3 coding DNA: TGTGCCAGTAGGGGGCTAGCGGGAGGGGACACCGGGGAGCTGTTTTTT. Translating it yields CASRGLAGGDTGELFF.